This T cell receptor (beta chain) originates from a study of CD8+ T cells in alopecia areata. Reverse transcribed after extraction, RNA yielded cDNA as the sequencing template. Sequenced by immunoSEQ multiplex PCR; TCRdb stores in-frame clones only, minus some. The repertoire holds some 120,000 clones, with about 50% as singletons. Turning to this clone: Its matching antigen is unknown.

Germline V lookup: CDR1 SQVTM, CDR2 ANQGSEA. This CDR3 is 12 amino acids long. The V end lost 8 bases, the J end lost 4 bases, and 14 bases lay between the germline ends. Study-wide findings and caveats: Mouse data revealed clearer TCR sharing than patient data did, a gap possibly tied to HLA.

Alopecia areata patients had lesional scalp punch biopsies and peripheral blood taken from them. Both CD4+ and CD8+ T cells were separated by sorting PBMCs. The clonotype was recovered from a human donor with alopecia areata. Sequenced material: NKG2D-low CD8+ T cells sorted from blood. The chain recombines TRBV29-1 with TRBJ2-5, with D tentatively TRBD2 (6 bases). The CDR3 DNA is TGCAGCTCCCTTGGAGGGTTAGAGACCCAGTACTTC. Translating gives CSSLGGLETQYF.